Shown below are 9 T cell receptor beta chains from a single sample sequenced in a study of immune characterization of retroperitoneal liposarcoma. TCRdb ran MiXCR on the PCR reads and lists one entry per CDR3 protein. The table shows roughly 10,000 distinct CDR3 sequences, with about 30% occurring only once. The sequenced sample consisted of tumor tissue. These receptors originate from a female donor with retroperitoneal liposarcoma.

The chain links TRBV6-1 to TRBJ1-2; no reliable D call. This CDR3 contains 13 residues. CDR1 and CDR2 (germline): MNHNS, SASEGT. Between the trimmed V and J ends, which lost 6 bases and 1 base, there was a span of 9 bases. CDR3: CASSLDRNYGYTF. CDR3 nucleotides: TGTGCCAGCAGCCTTGACCGTAACTATGGCTACACCTTC.

V gene TRBV27 combines with J gene TRBJ2-1; 7 nucleotides line up with TRBD1. V lost 6 bases and J lost 10; bases outside the gene matches: 12. This CDR3 is built from 14 residues. Germline CDR1 and CDR2: MNHEY and SMNVEV (reference sequence). The CDR3 DNA sequence: TGTGCCAGCAGCCTACCGGGACAGCCCTACGAGCAGTTCTTC. Its protein product is CASSLPGQPYEQFF.

This clonotype rates as medium-sized. This sequence joins TRBV6-1 and TRBJ2-1; TRBD1 matches 7 bases. This CDR3 is 14 amino acids long. V lost 7 bases, J lost 2 bases, and 5 bases stayed unmatched. CDR1 is MNHNS and CDR2 is SASEGT in the germline V gene. DNA for the CDR3: TGTGCCAGCACCCGACAGGGACCCTACAATGAGCAGTTCTTC. It specifies CASTRQGPYNEQFF.

The chain combines TRBV6-6 with TRBJ2-3; D not resolved. V lost 2 bases to trimming and J lost 0 bases, with 3 bases between them. CDR1 MNHNY and CDR2 SVGAGI come from the germline V gene (reference sequence). This CDR3 is built from 13 residues. The CDR3 nucleotides are TGTGCCAGCAGTTACGACAGCACAGATACGCAGTATTTT. It is translated as CASSYDSTDTQYF.

By frequency in the sample, this clonotype is medium-sized. V and J are TRBV11-2 and TRBJ2-1, with a tentative D call TRBD2 (6 bases). The length of the CDR3 is 16 residues. Looked up from germline, CDR1 is SGHAT and CDR2 is FQNNGV. V lost 1 base and J 3 bases, leaving 13 bases between the germline ends. This chain's CDR3 is CASSLAGVSYYNEQFF. CDR3 nucleotides: TGTGCCAGCAGCTTAGCGGGGGTTAGCTACTACAATGAGCAGTTCTTC.

The table lists this clonotype with a few counts. V and J are TRBV7-8 and TRBJ2-1, with D perhaps matching TRBD1 (5 bases). The germline CDR1 and CDR2 sequences are SGHVS and FQNEAQ. The CDR3 consists of 17 residues. V lost 2 bases to trimming and J lost 2 bases, with 16 bases between them. The CDR3 protein is CASSLSQGGRTYNEQFF. CDR3 DNA sequence: TGTGCCAGCAGCTTAAGCCAGGGCGGCCGTACCTACAATGAGCAGTTCTTC.

The table lists this clonotype with a few counts. The J gene is TRBJ2-1, the V gene TRBV11-1; D is unresolved. The V end lost 5 bases, the J end lost 6 bases, and 14 bases lay between the germline ends. Looked up from germline, CDR1 is SGHAT and CDR2 is FQDESV (reference sequence). The CDR3 loop spans 14 amino acids. The CDR3, as DNA: TGTGCCAGCAGCGGAAGACGGCGAAGCAATGAGCAGTTCTTC. Its protein is CASSGRRRSNEQFF.

This clonotype was seen a handful of times. The chain is built from TRBV27 and TRBJ2-1; D possibly corresponds to TRBD2 (5 bases). The CDR3 is made up of 15 amino acids. CDR1 is MNHEY and CDR2 is SMNVEV in the germline V gene (reference sequence). The germline V and J ends were trimmed by 5 bases and 7 bases, with 18 bases remaining between them. CDR3 sequence (DNA): TGTGCCAGCAGTCAAACTAGAGACGGACTGAATGAGCAGTTCTTC. Translation: CASSQTRDGLNEQFF.

This clonotype rates as medium-sized (0.01 to 0.1%). The rearrangement uses TRBV7-2 and TRBJ2-1; 10 positions agree with TRBD2. The DNA end is a closer match to TRBJ2-7, so the J assignment may be wrong. The CDR3 is 16 residues long. The germline gives CDR1 SGHTA, CDR2 FQGNSA. The CDR3 nucleotides are TGTGCCAGCAGCTTTCCTAGCGGGAGCTCCTACAATGAGCAGTACTTC. This codes for CASSFPSGSSYNEQYF.